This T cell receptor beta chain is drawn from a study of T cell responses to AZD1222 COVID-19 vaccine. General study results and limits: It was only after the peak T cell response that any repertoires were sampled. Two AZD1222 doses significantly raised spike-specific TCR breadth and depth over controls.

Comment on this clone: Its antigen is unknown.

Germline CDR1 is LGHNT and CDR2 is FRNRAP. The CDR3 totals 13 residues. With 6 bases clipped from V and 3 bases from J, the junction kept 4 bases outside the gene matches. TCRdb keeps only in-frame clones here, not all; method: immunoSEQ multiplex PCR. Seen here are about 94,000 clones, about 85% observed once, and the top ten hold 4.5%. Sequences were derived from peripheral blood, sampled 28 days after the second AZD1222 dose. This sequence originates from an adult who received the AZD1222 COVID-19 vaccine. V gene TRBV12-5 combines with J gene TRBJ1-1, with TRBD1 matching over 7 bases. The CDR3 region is CASGFTGDTEAFF. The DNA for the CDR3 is TGTGCTAGTGGCTTTACAGGGGACACTGAAGCTTTCTTT.